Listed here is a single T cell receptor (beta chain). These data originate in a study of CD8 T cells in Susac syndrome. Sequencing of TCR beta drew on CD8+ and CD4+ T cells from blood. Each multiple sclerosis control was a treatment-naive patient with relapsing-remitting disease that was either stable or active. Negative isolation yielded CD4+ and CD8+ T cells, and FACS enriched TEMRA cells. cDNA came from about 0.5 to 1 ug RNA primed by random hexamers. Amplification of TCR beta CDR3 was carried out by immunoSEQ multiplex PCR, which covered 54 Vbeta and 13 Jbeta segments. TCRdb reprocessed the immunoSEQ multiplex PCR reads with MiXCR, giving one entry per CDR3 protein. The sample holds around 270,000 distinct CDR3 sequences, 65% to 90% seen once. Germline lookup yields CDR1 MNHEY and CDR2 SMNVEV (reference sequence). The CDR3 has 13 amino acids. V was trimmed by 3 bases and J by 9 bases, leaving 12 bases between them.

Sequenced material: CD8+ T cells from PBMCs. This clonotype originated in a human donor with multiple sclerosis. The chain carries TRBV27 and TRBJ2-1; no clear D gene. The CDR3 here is CASSLAVSAEQFF. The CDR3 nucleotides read TGTGCCAGCAGTTTGGCAGTCTCAGCTGAGCAGTTCTTC.